This T cell receptor beta chain was obtained from a study of shared clonotypes between healthy human individuals. Study conclusions and caveats: Shared clonotypes: approximately 5.3% naive CD4, about 4% naive CD8, 2% to 2.5% memory CD4, approximately 0.37% memory CD8.

Donors were healthy HIV-negative adults without recently reported acute infections or vaccinations. Everyone who donated was a Caucasian adult who lived in Nashville, Tennessee. The sorted-subset replicate PCRs were given 200 ng DNA, which is 30,000 or so T cell genomes. The assay was immunoSEQ multiplex PCR, and TCRdb's table has in-frame clones only and misses some. Altogether approximately 2.4 million clones are present, around 95% being singletons, with the ten largest covering 0.1% to 0.15%. Comment on this clone: The antigen is unknown.

The clonotype was recovered from a man aged 18 to 35 in good health. Specimen: naive CD4+ T cells sorted from blood. Subset defined: CD45RA+ positively selected.

CDR3: CASRDRGLGTDEQFF. The CDR3 DNA sequence: TGTGCCAGCCGGGACAGGGGGCTGGGTACTGATGAGCAGTTCTTC. V gene TRBV6-5 combines with J gene TRBJ2-1; 12 nucleotides line up with TRBD1. Germline values: CDR1 MNHEY, CDR2 SVGAGI. After removal of 8 bases from V and 8 bases from J, the junction contained 10 bases not matched to a gene. This CDR3 is 15 amino acids long.